This T cell receptor (beta chain) was captured by sequencing in a study of T-cell memory formation after mild COVID-19. Note on this clonotype: Its cognate antigen is unknown.

TCRdb reprocessed the 5' RACE reads via MiXCR and lists one record per CDR3 protein. This table has around 310,000 distinct CDR3 sequences, roughly 15% appearing once. Study-wide findings and caveats: Memory cells collected pre-infection included some clones that later responded, suggesting cross-reactive memory joined.

The CDR3 runs 13 residues. The germline V gene has CDR1 MNHEY and CDR2 SVGEGT. The V and J ends lost 3 bases and 4 bases respectively, with 6 bases between them. This rearrangement joins TRBV6-2 or TRBV6-3 to TRBJ2-2; D gene ambiguous. The specimen was PBMCs or a T cell subset sorted from them (not recorded which). The TCR sequence derives from a man aged 18 to 29 who had mild COVID-19 (a few samples of this study predate the infection). Cell type and time point are not known. The CDR3 loop is CASSYPSTGELFF. The CDR3 DNA is TGTGCCAGCAGTTATCCGTCCACCGGGGAGCTGTTTTTT.